The sequence of this TCR beta chain was determined in a study of shared clonotypes between healthy human individuals. CDR1 and CDR2 from the germline V gene are LNHNV and YYDKDF (reference sequence). Trimming pared 0 bases from V and 8 bases from J, leaving 20 bases between. This CDR3 is 17 amino acids long. The method was immunoSEQ multiplex PCR; TCRdb's version includes in-frame clones alone and lacks a portion of them. The sample holds hundreds of thousands of clones; around 96% are singletons and the top ten take 0.11%. This clone has just one count. What it recognizes is unknown. The study, taken as a whole, reports: Sequencing depth was a factor that was expected to affect clonotype sharing among donors. Naive CD4 clonotype sharing across several donors was about 5%. All-four-donor shared clonotypes had higher generation probabilities than non-shared clonotypes did.

The naive CD8 subset, CD45RO-negative cells positively selected for CCR7, excluded terminally differentiated effector memory CD45RA+ cells. Among the donors, all were Caucasian adults who lived in Nashville, Tennessee. This chain uses TRBV15 with TRBJ2-1; D is possibly TRBD1 (5 bases). The clonotype originates from a woman aged 25 to 39 in good health. The material sequenced was naive CD8+ T cells sorted from blood. CDR3 sequence: CATSRDQGQGWYYEQFF. CDR3 DNA: TGTGCCACCAGCAGAGATCAAGGGCAGGGTTGGTATTATGAGCAGTTCTTC.